The rows below give T cell receptor beta chains drawn from one sample of a study of cytomegalovirus exposure and HLA in healthy donors. TCRdb's copy holds only in-frame clones and misses some; the assay was immunoSEQ multiplex PCR. The sample lists around 170,000 clones; more than 60% were seen once. The material sequenced was PBMCs. The receptors derive from a woman aged 45-60 years in good health and CMV-seropositive. The CDR3 runs from the conserved cysteine through the conserved F or W. Each record gives: clone size, V gene, J gene, D gene, CDR3 protein, CDR3 DNA. D genes are given only for firm matches. Only part of the rows carry a size: once, few, many, or a class if the clone is expanded.

few	TRBV6-1	TRBJ1-3	-	CASRSPGSGNTIYF	TGTGCCAGCAGGTCGCCCGGCTCTGGAAACACCATATATTTT
-	TRBV11-3	TRBJ2-5	-	CASSLNTGWETQYF	TGTGCCAGCAGCTTAAACACAGGGTGGGAGACCCAGTACTTC
-	TRBV13	TRBJ2-7	-	CASSLGLQGYEQYF	TGTGCCAGCAGCTTAGGCCTACAGGGCTACGAGCAGTACTTC
once	TRBV4-2	TRBJ1-5	TRBD1	CASSQDGPNRGSVQHF	TGTGCCAGCAGCCAAGATGGCCCGAACAGGGGTTCGGTCCAGCATTTT
-	TRBV29-1	TRBJ2-7	-	CSVEVGSGSYEQYF	TGCAGCGTTGAGGTCGGTTCGGGCTCCTACGAGCAGTACTTC
-	TRBV5-6	TRBJ1-5	-	CASSPMGGDQPQHF	TGTGCCAGCAGCCCGATGGGGGGGGATCAGCCCCAGCATTTT
-	TRBV7-2	TRBJ1-2	TRBD1	CASSPRQGNYGYTF	TGTGCCAGCAGCCCACGACAGGGGAACTATGGCTACACCTTC
-	TRBV12-5	TRBJ2-7	-	CASGLVRSIRRYEQYF	TGTGCTAGTGGTTTGGTACGGTCCATTCGTCGGTACGAGCAGTACTTC
-	TRBV5-4	TRBJ2-2	TRBD2	CASSLGASGHTGELFF	TGTGCCAGCAGCTTGGGGGCTAGCGGGCATACCGGGGAGCTGTTTTTT
-	TRBV19	TRBJ2-5	TRBD2	CASSITSGRNQETQYF	TGTGCCAGTAGTATCACTAGCGGGAGGAACCAAGAGACCCAGTACTTC
-	TRBV5-1	TRBJ1-2	TRBD1	CASSRGQGVNYGYTF	TGCGCCAGCAGCAGGGGACAGGGCGTTAACTATGGCTACACCTTC
-	TRBV5-1	TRBJ2-1	-	CASSLLDRRGEQFF	TGCGCCAGCAGCTTACTGGACAGAAGAGGTGAGCAGTTCTTC
few	TRBV29-1	TRBJ2-3	-	CSVVSGTDTQYF	TGCAGCGTTGTTAGCGGCACAGATACGCAGTATTTT
-	TRBV28	TRBJ1-3	TRBD1	CASSPRRRDRAHLSGNTIYF	TGTGCCAGCAGTCCCAGGAGGCGGGACAGGGCCCATTTATCTGGAAACACCATATATTTT
once	TRBV5-4	TRBJ2-2	-	CASTPGGSANTGELFF	TGTGCCAGCACCCCCGGAGGGTCCGCGAACACCGGGGAGCTGTTTTTT
-	TRBV10-2	TRBJ1-6	TRBD1	CASSATGGDSPLHF	TGCGCCAGCAGTGCCACAGGGGGCGATTCACCCCTCCACTTT
-	TRBV2	TRBJ1-2	-	CASSDRGGSYGYTF	TGTGCCAGCAGTGACCGGGGGGGCAGCTATGGCTACACCTTC
-	TRBV9	TRBJ2-1	TRBD2	CASSLRLAGRSYNEQFF	TGTGCCAGCAGCCTTCGACTAGCGGGGCGTTCCTACAATGAGCAGTTCTTC
once	TRBV5-1	TRBJ1-1	-	CASSHPSSTNTEAFF	TGCGCCAGCAGCCACCCGTCTAGCACGAACACTGAAGCTTTCTTT
-	TRBV7-2	TRBJ1-1	TRBD1	CASSFSPGQGEAFF	TGTGCCAGCAGCTTCTCGCCGGGACAGGGGGAAGCTTTCTTT
-	TRBV6-5	TRBJ1-1	-	CASSPSGRDTEAFF	TGTGCCAGCAGTCCATCGGGCAGGGACACTGAAGCTTTCTTT
-	TRBV4-3	TRBJ1-2	TRBD1	CASSRGPGQERYYGYTF	TGCGCCAGCAGCCGAGGCCCGGGACAGGAGAGATACTATGGCTACACCTTC
-	TRBV11-2	TRBJ1-1	-	CASSLGWEAMNTEAFF	TGTGCCAGCAGCCTCGGGTGGGAGGCCATGAACACTGAAGCTTTCTTT
-	TRBV7-3	TRBJ2-1	TRBD2	CASSLISGTYNEQFF	TGTGCCAGCAGCTTAATTAGCGGGACCTACAATGAGCAGTTCTTC
-	TRBV30	TRBJ1-3	-	CAWRDSYSGNTIYF	TGTGCCTGGAGAGACAGCTACTCTGGAAACACCATATATTTT
-	TRBV6-1	TRBJ2-7	-	CASSEGGGTPEQYF	TGTGCCAGCAGTGAAGGGGGGGGGACACCAGAGCAGTACTTC
-	TRBV4-3	TRBJ2-3	TRBD1	CASSQGQGEGTQYF	TGCGCCAGCAGCCAAGGACAGGGTGAAGGTACGCAGTATTTT
-	TRBV7-2	TRBJ1-3	TRBD1	CASSPQQGSAGNTIYF	TGTGCCAGCAGCCCCCAACAGGGGTCCGCTGGAAACACCATATATTTT
-	TRBV20-1	TRBJ1-2	-	CSAYRVGYTF	TGCAGTGCTTACAGGGTCGGCTACACCTTC
-	TRBV28	TRBJ2-3	TRBD2	CASSFSGTPTDTQYF	TGTGCCAGCAGTTTTAGCGGGACCCCCACAGATACGCAGTATTTT
-	TRBV9	TRBJ2-5	-	CASSVRLAETQYF	TGTGCCAGCAGCGTTAGGCTAGCAGAGACCCAGTACTTC
-	TRBV15	TRBJ2-5	TRBD2	CATSRATSGGGETQYF	TGTGCCACCAGCCGGGCGACTAGCGGGGGAGGAGAGACCCAGTACTTC
-	TRBV28	TRBJ1-5	-	CASSLAGSSNQPQHF	TGTGCCAGCAGTTTAGCAGGGTCTAGCAATCAGCCCCAGCATTTT
-	TRBV6-1	TRBJ1-1	-	CASRKGVNTEAFF	TGTGCCAGCAGGAAGGGGGTTAACACTGAAGCTTTCTTT
once	TRBV11-1	TRBJ2-3	TRBD2	CASSLEGGGRASDTQYF	TGTGCCAGCAGCTTAGAGGGCGGCGGGAGGGCCTCAGATACGCAGTATTTT
once	TRBV7-2	TRBJ2-3	TRBD2	CASSFPLTSGGADTQYF	TGTGCCAGCAGCTTCCCTTTGACTAGCGGGGGCGCAGATACGCAGTATTTT
few	TRBV7-8	TRBJ1-4	-	CASTQGGEGEKLFF	TGTGCCAGCACCCAAGGGGGGGAGGGTGAAAAACTGTTTTTT
-	TRBV7-6	TRBJ1-5	-	CASSLGGLQPQHF	TGTGCCAGCAGCTTAGGCGGGCTGCAGCCCCAGCATTTT
-	TRBV28	TRBJ1-2	-	CASSLRQVGSRSYTF	TGTGCCAGCAGTTTAAGACAGGTTGGCTCTAGGAGCTACACCTTC
-	TRBV30	TRBJ1-2	TRBD1	CAWRRAATGNYGYTF	TGTGCCTGGAGGAGGGCGGCGACAGGGAACTATGGCTACACCTTC
-	TRBV5-1	TRBJ2-2	-	CASSPRSHTGELFF	TGCGCCAGCAGCCCGCGGTCCCACACCGGGGAGCTGTTTTTT
few	TRBV6-5	TRBJ1-1	-	CASTQLRVNTEAFF	TGTGCCAGCACCCAACTCAGGGTGAACACTGAAGCTTTCTTT
-	TRBV28	TRBJ1-2	TRBD1	CASSSGTGGSLGYGYTF	TGTGCCAGCAGTTCCGGGACAGGGGGCTCCTTAGGCTATGGCTACACCTTC
few	TRBV7-3	TRBJ2-7	TRBD1	CASSSRGQGAEEQYF	TGTGCCAGCAGCTCACGGGGACAGGGGGCAGAGGAGCAGTACTTC
-	TRBV30	TRBJ2-5	TRBD1	CAWSWGQRAATQYF	TGTGCCTGGAGTTGGGGACAGCGAGCAGCGACCCAGTACTTC